A single sample gave rise to the 10 T cell receptor beta chains below, sequenced in a study of memory CD4+ T cells and cytomegalovirus serostatus. The method was immunoSEQ multiplex PCR; TCRdb's version includes in-frame clones alone and lacks a portion of them. Found here are 50,000 to 65,000 clones, around 78% of them singletons; the top ten hold approximately 0.71%. The sort gate was single viable CD3+CD4+CD8-CD45RO+ cells for memory CD4+ T cells. The sample taken for sequencing was memory CD4+ T cells from blood. The receptors stem from an adult in good health and CMV-seronegative.

V and J are TRBV14 and TRBJ1-2, with D uncertain. Between the trimmed V and J ends, which lost 0 bases and 8 bases, there was a span of 10 bases. The CDR3 contains 13 residues. The germline gives CDR1 SGHDN, CDR2 FVKESK. CDR3 region: CASSQDPGIGYTF. The CDR3 region has the DNA TGTGCCAGCAGCCAAGATCCGGGGATCGGCTACACCTTC.

V gene TRBV9 combines with J gene TRBJ2-1, with 8 bases aligning to TRBD2. V lost 3 bases, J lost 6 bases, and 2 bases stayed unmatched. The V gene's germline CDR1 is SGDLS and CDR2 YYNGEE. This CDR3 is built from 13 residues. CDR3 region: CASSGLAINEQFF. The CDR3 region has the DNA TGTGCCAGCAGCGGACTAGCGATCAATGAGCAGTTCTTC.

The V call is TRBV18, the J call TRBJ1-1; 12 positions agree with TRBD1. The length of the CDR3 is 16 residues. Germline V gene lookup returns CDR1 KGHSH and CDR2 LQKENI. V gave up 3 bases and J gave up 5 bases; unmatched junction bases: 7. In nucleotides, the CDR3 is TGTGCCAGCTCACCGGGACAGGGGGCGCGGGCGACTGAAGCTTTCTTT. Its protein product is CASSPGQGARATEAFF.

The V call is TRBV11-3, the J call TRBJ2-2; D call uncertain. V was trimmed by 1 base and J by 5 bases, leaving 5 bases between them. The CDR3 consists of 13 residues. The germline CDR1 and CDR2 sequences are SGHNT and YENEEA. CDR3 coding DNA: TGTGCCAGCAGCTTAGTGCAGACCGGGGAGCTGTTTTTT. Translation: CASSLVQTGELFF.

This clone was seen a handful of times. V usage is TRBV10-3 and J usage is TRBJ1-6; D ambiguous. V was trimmed by 6 bases and J by 8 bases, leaving 11 bases between them. This CDR3 contains 13 residues. Germline loops: CDR1 ENHRY, CDR2 SYGVKD. CDR3 sequence reads: CAIRTDWDSPLHF. CDR3 nucleotide sequence: TGTGCCATCAGGACGGACTGGGATTCACCCCTCCACTTT.

This clone came up a few times. The chain uses TRBV28 and TRBJ1-1; D call uncertain. V was pared by 2 bases and J by 5 bases, with 6 bases between. This CDR3 is built from 12 residues. CDR1 is MDHEN and CDR2 is SYDVKM in the germline V gene. CDR3 sequence: CASSLAGTEAFF. The CDR3 DNA reads TGTGCCAGCAGTTTAGCGGGAACTGAAGCTTTCTTT.

The gene calls are TRBV5-1 and TRBJ2-5; TRBD2 agrees at 8 bases. This CDR3 contains 17 residues. Per germline, CDR1 SGHRS and CDR2 YFSETQ. The trim removed 0 bases at V and 3 bases at J, leaving 10 bases unmatched. Here the CDR3 reads CASSLVPGTRGKETQYF. CDR3 nucleotides: TGCGCCAGCAGCTTGGTCCCCGGGACTAGGGGGAAAGAGACCCAGTACTTC.

The chain has TRBV25-1 and TRBJ1-1; TRBD1 is a possible D gene (5 bases). This CDR3 has 14 amino acids. The ends were cut back, 4 bases at V and 1 base at J, with 10 bases in the middle. CDR1 and CDR2 (germline): MGHDK, SYGVNS. CDR3 protein: CASSGVGENTEAFF. CDR3 nucleotides: TGTGCCAGCAGTGGGGTAGGGGAGAACACTGAAGCTTTCTTT. Based on the CDR3 plus reference TRBV25-1 and TRBJ1-1, the full variable domain is EADIYQTPRYLVIGTGKKITLECSQTMGHDKMYWYQQDPGMELHLIHYSYGVNSTEKGDLSSESTVSRIRTEHFPLTLESARPSHTSQYLCASSGVGENTEAFFGQGTRLTVV.

This clone appeared a few times. The chain links TRBV28 to TRBJ1-1; TRBD1 matches at 9 bases. This CDR3 is 15 amino acids long. V shed 4 bases and J 1 base; nucleotides not matched to a gene: 4. Looked up from germline, CDR1 is MDHEN and CDR2 is SYDVKM. The CDR3 is CASSSAGQGNTEAFF. The CDR3 DNA reads TGTGCCAGCAGTTCCGCGGGACAGGGGAACACTGAAGCTTTCTTT.

The chain recombines TRBV11-2 with TRBJ1-5; 8 bases are a match to TRBD1. The germline V gene has CDR1 SGHAT and CDR2 FQNNGV. Trimming took 4 bases from V and 0 from J; bases not matched to a gene: 5. This CDR3 spans 16 amino acids. CDR3 sequence: CASSSLTGDSNQPQHF. CDR3 nucleotide sequence: TGTGCCAGCAGCTCGCTGACAGGGGATAGCAATCAGCCCCAGCATTTT.